This T cell receptor (beta chain) was captured in a study of blood T cells in healthy people across ages. Trimming pared 2 bases from V and 2 bases from J, leaving 11 bases between. The CDR3 is 15 residues long. Germline V gene lookup returns CDR1 SGHTA and CDR2 FQGTGA. Study outcomes and limitations: Unknown donor CMV status possibly confounded expanded clonotype changes.

Next came a second PCR, run for 7 to 11 cycles, which used a sample-barcoded 5' primer along with a J-beta primer mix. TCRdb reprocessed the 5' RACE reads with MiXCR, giving one entry per CDR3 protein. The sample holds about 970,000 distinct CDR3 sequences, roughly 51% seen once. As for this clonotype: Its antigen is unidentified.

Material for sequencing was blood. This sequence joins TRBV7-3 and TRBJ2-3; tentative D call: TRBD1 (5 bases). This TCR derives from a woman aged 55-75 years in good health. CDR3 sequence reads: CASSLQGYSTDTQYF. Written as DNA, the CDR3 is TGTGCCAGCAGCTTACAGGGATACTCCACAGATACGCAGTATTTT.